This TCR beta chain was captured in a study of blood T cell repertoires in COVID-19. The authors' processing: Estimates of nucleated cell counts were drawn from the amplification of reference gene primers. Measured with immunoSEQ multiplex PCR; TCRdb has only the in-frame clones, and not every one. V and J calls and clone size are those listed in that table; D and trimming were worked out from the DNA. The sample has hundreds of thousands of clones, 70% to 90% seen once; the top ten hold approximately 2.2%. The CDR3 length is 15 residues. With 8 bases removed from V and 4 bases from J, the gap between germline ends came to 20 bases. From germline, CDR1 is ENHRY and CDR2 SYGVKD.

This TCR derives from a woman aged 40 to 50 who had recovered from COVID-19. The chain has TRBV10-3 and TRBJ1-2; tentative D call: TRBD1 (5 bases). Sequenced sample: peripheral blood. The CDR3 DNA follows: TGTGCCATCGAGCCTGCCCCGGGGGATCTCTATGGCTACACCTTC. It yields the protein CAIEPAPGDLYGYTF.